This TCR beta chain was documented in a study of post-analysis software for immune sequencing data. Overall study results and limits: Patients showed TRBV5-6, TRBV5-1 and TRBV20-1 among roughly 5 TRBV segments more frequent than in controls. People with multiple sclerosis had a significantly lower normalized Chao1 diversity than controls did.

V lost 0 bases and J lost 7, with 13 bases in between. CDR3 size: 14 residues. Germline CDR1 and CDR2: SGHRS and YFSETQ. Each TCR beta cDNA library carried unique molecular identifiers. cDNA molecules numbering about 480,000 came from roughly 1 to 10 million T cells. Via MiXCR, TCRdb re-called the PCR reads, giving one row per CDR3 protein. Here the sample spans 600,000 to 700,000 distinct CDR3 sequences, roughly three fifths being singletons. Turning to this clonotype: Its antigen is not identified.

The clonotype comes from a girl aged 2 to 10 with multiple sclerosis. The chain joins TRBV5-1 to TRBJ1-1; tentative D call: TRBD1 (5 bases). What was sequenced was blood. CDR3 coding DNA: TGCGCCAGCAGCTTGGTCGATCAGGGATATGAAGCTTTCTTT. It yields the protein CASSLVDQGYEAFF.